This T cell receptor beta chain was sequenced for a study of CD8+CD57+ T cells in acquired aplastic anemia. Study results and limitations: Fewer than 30 CD8+ CDR3 sequences were shared between patients and controls. Patients showed no significant difference from controls in CD8+ Simpson's diversity.

The TCR beta profiling, which covered VDJ combination and CDR3 sequence, was carried out using genomic DNA as the template. TCRdb re-called the reads with MiXCR, one entry per CDR3 protein. The sample lists 160,000 or so distinct CDR3 sequences; 48% were seen once. CD8+CD57+ cell expansion, shown by flow cytometry, had occurred in the patients selected for sequencing. Every patient had severe acquired aplastic anemia. Patients were therapy-naive when their blood was sampled. Concerning this clonotype: Its cognate antigen is unknown.

Trimming removed 5 bases at V and 5 bases at J, with 9 bases between. From germline, CDR1 is SNHLY and CDR2 FYNNEI. CDR3 size: 13 residues. The chain has TRBV2 and TRBJ2-2, with no clear D. Sequenced sample: sorted CD4+, CD8+, or CD8+CD57+ T cells (not recorded which) from PBMCs. The origin of this receptor is a human donor with aplastic anemia. CDR3 DNA: TGTGCCAGCAGTCCTTCCACGACCGGGGAGCTGTTTTTT. Translation: CASSPSTTGELFF.